This TCR beta chain originates from a study of blood T cell repertoires in COVID-19. About the research overall: Specimens from acute and convalescent COVID-19 originated in the United States, Italy and Spain. PBMCs, B-cell-depleted T cells, or T cells provided the cDNA or gDNA that made up the material.

Original processing methods: Using reference gene primer amplification, nucleated cell counts were estimated. TCRdb's copy holds only in-frame clones and misses some; the assay was immunoSEQ multiplex PCR. Clone size and V and J calls were adopted from that table, with D and trimming inferred from the DNA. This table holds about 130,000 clones, around 89% found once. The CDR3 runs 14 residues. The ends were cut back, 3 bases at V and 6 bases at J, with 15 bases in the middle. From germline, CDR1 is DFQATT and CDR2 SNEGSKA (reference sequence). V is TRBV20-1 and J is TRBJ2-1; D perhaps matches TRBD1 (6 bases). The receptor's source is a man in his 60s with active or convalescent COVID-19. The sample comprised peripheral blood. As DNA, the CDR3 is TGCAGTGCTAGTGACAGGTCGGTGTTCAATGAGCAGTTCTTC. This encodes CSASDRSVFNEQFF.